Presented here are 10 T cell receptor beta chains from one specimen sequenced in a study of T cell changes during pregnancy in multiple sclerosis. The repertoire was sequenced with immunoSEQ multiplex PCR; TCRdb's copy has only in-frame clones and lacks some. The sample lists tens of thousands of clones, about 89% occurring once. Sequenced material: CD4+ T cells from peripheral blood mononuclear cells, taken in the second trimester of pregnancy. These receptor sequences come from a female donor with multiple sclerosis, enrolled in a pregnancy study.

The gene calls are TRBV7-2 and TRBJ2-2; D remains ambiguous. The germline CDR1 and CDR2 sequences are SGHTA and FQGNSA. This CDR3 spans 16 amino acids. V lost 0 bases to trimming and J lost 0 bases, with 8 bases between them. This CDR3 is CASSLAPAANTGELFF. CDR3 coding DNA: TGTGCCAGCAGCTTAGCGCCGGCGGCGAACACCGGGGAGCTGTTTTTT.

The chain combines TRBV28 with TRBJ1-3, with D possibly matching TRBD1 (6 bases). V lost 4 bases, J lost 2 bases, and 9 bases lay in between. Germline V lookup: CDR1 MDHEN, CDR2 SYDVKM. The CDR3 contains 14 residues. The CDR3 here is CASSSKGAGNTIYF. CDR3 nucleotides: TGTGCCAGCAGTTCGAAGGGGGCTGGAAACACCATATATTTT.

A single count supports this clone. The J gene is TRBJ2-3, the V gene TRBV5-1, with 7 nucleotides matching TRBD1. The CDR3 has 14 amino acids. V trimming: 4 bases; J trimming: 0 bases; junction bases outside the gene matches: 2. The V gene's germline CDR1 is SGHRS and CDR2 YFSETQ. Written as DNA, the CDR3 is TGCGCCAGCAGCCCGGGACAGAGCACAGATACGCAGTATTTT. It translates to CASSPGQSTDTQYF.

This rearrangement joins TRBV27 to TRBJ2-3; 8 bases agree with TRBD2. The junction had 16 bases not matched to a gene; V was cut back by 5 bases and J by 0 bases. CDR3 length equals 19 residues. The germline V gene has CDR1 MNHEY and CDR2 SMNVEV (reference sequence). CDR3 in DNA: TGTGCCAGCAGTGCTGACAGGCTCAGCGGGAGAACTAGCACAGATACGCAGTATTTT. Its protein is CASSADRLSGRTSTDTQYF.

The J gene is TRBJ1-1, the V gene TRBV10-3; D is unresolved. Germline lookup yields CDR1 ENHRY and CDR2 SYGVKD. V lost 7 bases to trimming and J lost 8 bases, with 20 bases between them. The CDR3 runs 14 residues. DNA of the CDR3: TGTGCCATCAATCACCCGGGTGGAGGGTCCGAAGCTTTCTTT. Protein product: CAINHPGGGSEAFF.

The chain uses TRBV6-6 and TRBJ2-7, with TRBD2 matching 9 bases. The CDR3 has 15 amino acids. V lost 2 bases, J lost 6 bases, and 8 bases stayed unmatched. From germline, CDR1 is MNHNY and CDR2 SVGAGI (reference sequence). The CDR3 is CASSYVAGGPGEQYF. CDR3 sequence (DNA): TGTGCCAGCAGTTACGTGGCGGGAGGGCCCGGCGAGCAGTACTTC.

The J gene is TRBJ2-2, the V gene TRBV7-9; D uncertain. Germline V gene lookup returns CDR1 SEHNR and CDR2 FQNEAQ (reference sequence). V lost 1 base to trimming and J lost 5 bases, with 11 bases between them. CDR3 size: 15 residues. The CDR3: CASSLVRHRTGELFF. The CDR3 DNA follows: TGTGCCAGCAGCTTAGTGAGACACCGGACCGGGGAGCTGTTTTTT.

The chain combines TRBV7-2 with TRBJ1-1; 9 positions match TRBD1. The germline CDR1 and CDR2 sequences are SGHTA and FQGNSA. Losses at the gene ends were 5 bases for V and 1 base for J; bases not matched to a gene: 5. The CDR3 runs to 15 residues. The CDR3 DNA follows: TGTGCCAGCAGCCCCGGACAGGGGCAGAACACTGAAGCTTTCTTT. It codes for CASSPGQGQNTEAFF.

CDR3 sequence (DNA): TGTGCCAGCAGCTTATTGATCCGGAGCAGAGAAGCTTTCTTT. Translated: CASSLLIRSREAFF. The V and J genes are TRBV7-8 and TRBJ1-1; D remains unclear. CDR1 SGHVS and CDR2 FQNEAQ come from the germline V gene. V gave up 2 bases and J gave up 8 bases, with 15 bases separating them. This CDR3 comprises 14 residues.

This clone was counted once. The CDR3 DNA reads as TGCGCCAGCAGGTTTGGACAGCCGGGAAACACCATATATTTT. Translated, it gives CASRFGQPGNTIYF. The rearrangement uses TRBV5-1 and TRBJ1-3; maybe TRBD1 (6 bases). Germline V CDR1 and CDR2: SGHRS, YFSETQ. V gave up 5 bases and J gave up 4 bases, with 13 bases separating them. CDR3 length: 14 amino acids.